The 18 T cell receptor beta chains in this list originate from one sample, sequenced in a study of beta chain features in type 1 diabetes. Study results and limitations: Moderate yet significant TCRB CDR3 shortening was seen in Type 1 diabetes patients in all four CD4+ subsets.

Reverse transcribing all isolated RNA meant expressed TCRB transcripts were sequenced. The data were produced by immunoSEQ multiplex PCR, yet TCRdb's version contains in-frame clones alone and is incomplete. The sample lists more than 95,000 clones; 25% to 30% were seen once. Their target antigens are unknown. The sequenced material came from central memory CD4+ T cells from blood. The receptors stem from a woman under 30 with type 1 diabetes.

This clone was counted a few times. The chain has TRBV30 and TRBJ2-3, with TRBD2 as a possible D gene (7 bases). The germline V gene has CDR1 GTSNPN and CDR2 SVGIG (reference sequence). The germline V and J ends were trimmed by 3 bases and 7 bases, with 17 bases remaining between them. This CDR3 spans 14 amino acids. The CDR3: CAWSVTGGPNTQYF. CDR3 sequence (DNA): TGTGCCTGGAGCGTTACGGGGGGCCCAAATACGCAGTATTTT.

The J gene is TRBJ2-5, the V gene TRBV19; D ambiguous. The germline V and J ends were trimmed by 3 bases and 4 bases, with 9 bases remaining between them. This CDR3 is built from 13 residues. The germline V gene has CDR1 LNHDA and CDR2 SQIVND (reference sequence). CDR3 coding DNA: TGTGCCAGTAGTATCAGGTTTGGAGAGACCCAGTACTTC. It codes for CASSIRFGETQYF.

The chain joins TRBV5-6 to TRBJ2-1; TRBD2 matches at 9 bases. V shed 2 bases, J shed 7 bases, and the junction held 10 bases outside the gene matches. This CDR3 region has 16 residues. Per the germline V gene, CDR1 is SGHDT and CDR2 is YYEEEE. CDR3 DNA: TGTGCCAGCAGCTTTACAGCGGGAGGTATTACGAATGAGCAGTTCTTC. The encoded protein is CASSFTAGGITNEQFF.

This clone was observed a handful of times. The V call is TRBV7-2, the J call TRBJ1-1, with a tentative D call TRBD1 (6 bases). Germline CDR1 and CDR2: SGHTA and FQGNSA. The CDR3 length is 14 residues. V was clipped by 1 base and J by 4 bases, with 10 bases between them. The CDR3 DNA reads TGTGCCAGCAGCTTAGGACAGGAAGCCACTGAAGCTTTCTTT. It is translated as CASSLGQEATEAFF.

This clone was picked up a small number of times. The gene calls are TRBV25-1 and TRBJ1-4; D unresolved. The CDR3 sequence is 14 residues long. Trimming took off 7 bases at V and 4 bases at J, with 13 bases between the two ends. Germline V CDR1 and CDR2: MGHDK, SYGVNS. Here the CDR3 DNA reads TGTGCCAGCACCACGGGGTGGGTTAATGAAAAACTGTTTTTT. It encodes CASTTGWVNEKLFF.

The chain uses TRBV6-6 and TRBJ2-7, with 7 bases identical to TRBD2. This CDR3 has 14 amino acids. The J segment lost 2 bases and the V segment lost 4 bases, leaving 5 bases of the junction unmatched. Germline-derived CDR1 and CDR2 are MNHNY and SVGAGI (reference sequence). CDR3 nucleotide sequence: TGTGCCAGCAGTTTTGCGGGGGATCCCTACGAGCAGTACGTC. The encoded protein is CASSFAGDPYEQYV.

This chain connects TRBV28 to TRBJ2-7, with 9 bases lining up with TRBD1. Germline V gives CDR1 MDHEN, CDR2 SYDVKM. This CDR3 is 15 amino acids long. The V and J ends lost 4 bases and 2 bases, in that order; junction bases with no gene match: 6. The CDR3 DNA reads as TGTGCCAGCAGTTCGACAGGGGGATTAACCTACGAGCAGTACTTC. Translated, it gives CASSSTGGLTYEQYF.

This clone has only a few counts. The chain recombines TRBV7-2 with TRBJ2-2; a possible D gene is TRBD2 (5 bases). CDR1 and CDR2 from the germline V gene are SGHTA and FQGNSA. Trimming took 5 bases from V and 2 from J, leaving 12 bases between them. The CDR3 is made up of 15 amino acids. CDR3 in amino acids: CASSRDAVNTGELFF. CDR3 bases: TGTGCCAGCAGCCGGGATGCGGTCAACACCGGGGAGCTGTTTTTT.

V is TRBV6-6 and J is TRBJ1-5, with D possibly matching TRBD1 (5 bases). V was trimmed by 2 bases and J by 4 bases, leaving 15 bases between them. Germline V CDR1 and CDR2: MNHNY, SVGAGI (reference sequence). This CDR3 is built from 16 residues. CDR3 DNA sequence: TGTGCCAGCAGTTACCCCCTGACAGCTGAGAATCAGCCCCAGCATTTT. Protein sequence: CASSYPLTAENQPQHF.

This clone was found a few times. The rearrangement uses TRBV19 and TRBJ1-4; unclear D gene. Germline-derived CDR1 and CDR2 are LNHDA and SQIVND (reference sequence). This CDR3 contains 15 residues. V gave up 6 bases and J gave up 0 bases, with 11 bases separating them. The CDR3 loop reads CASRRESATNEKLFF. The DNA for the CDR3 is TGTGCCAGTAGGAGGGAGTCCGCAACTAATGAAAAACTGTTTTTT.

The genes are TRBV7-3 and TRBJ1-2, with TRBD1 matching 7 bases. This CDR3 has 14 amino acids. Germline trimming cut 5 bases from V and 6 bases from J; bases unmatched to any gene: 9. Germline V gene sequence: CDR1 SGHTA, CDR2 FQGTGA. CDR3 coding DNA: TGTGCCAGCAGCATAAACGGACAGGCCGATGGCTACACCTTC. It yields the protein CASSINGQADGYTF.

In DNA form, the CDR3 reads TGTGCCAGCCTCGGGACTAGCGGGAGCATGTCAATGACGCAGTATTTT. It is translated as CASLGTSGSMSMTQYF. The chain links TRBV19 to TRBJ2-3; 14 nucleotides match TRBD2. Germline CDR1 reads LNHDA; CDR2 reads SQIVND (reference sequence). The CDR3 covers 16 residues. V lost 9 bases and J lost 9; bases outside the gene matches: 14. Variable domain in full (rest from reference TRBV19 and TRBJ2-3): DGGITQSPKYLFRKEGQNVTLSCEQNLNHDAMYWYRQDPGQGLRLIYYSQIVNDFQKGDIAEGYSVSREKKESFPLTVTSAQKNPTAFYLCASLGTSGSMSMTQYFGPGTRLTVL.

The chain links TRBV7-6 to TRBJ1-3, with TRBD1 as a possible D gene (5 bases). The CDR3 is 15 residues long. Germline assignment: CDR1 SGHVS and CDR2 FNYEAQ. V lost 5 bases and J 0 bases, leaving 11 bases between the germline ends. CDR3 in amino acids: CASSHSDSSGNTIYF. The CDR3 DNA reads TGTGCCAGCAGCCATTCTGACAGCTCTGGAAACACCATATATTTT.

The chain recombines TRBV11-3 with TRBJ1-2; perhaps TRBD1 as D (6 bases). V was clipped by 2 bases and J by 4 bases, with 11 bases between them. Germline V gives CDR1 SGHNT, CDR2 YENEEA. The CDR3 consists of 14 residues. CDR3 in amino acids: CASSLNRVGYGYTF. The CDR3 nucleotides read TGTGCCAGCAGCTTAAACAGGGTCGGCTATGGCTACACCTTC.

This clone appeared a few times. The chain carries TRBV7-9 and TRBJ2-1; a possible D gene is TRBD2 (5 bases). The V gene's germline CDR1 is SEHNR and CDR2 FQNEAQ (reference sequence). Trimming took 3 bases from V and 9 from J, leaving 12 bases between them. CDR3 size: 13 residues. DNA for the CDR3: TGTGCCAGCAGCTTGTCCGGGGTGACTGAGCAGTTCTTC. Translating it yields CASSLSGVTEQFF.

DNA of the CDR3: TGCAGCGGGGGGCAGGGAGGGGGCTACACCTTC. It yields the protein CSGGQGGGYTF. The chain combines TRBV29-1 with TRBJ1-2; a weak D match, TRBD1 (6 bases). Trimming left V 7 bases short and J 8 bases short, with 14 bases between. CDR1 SQVTM and CDR2 ANQGSEA come from the germline V gene. This CDR3 is built from 11 residues.

DNA for the CDR3: TGTGCCAGCAGTTCCGGACAGGGAGCCTCTAACTATGGCTACACCTTC. This gives the protein CASSSGQGASNYGYTF. V gene TRBV27 combines with J gene TRBJ1-2, with 8 bases aligning to TRBD1. The CDR3 is 16 residues long. The germline CDR1 and CDR2 sequences are MNHEY and SMNVEV (reference sequence). The trim removed 4 bases at V and 0 bases at J, leaving 7 bases unmatched.

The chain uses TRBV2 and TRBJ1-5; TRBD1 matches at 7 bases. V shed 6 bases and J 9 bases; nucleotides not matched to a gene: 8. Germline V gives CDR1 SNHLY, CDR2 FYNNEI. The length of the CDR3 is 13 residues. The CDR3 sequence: CASRDRARGPQHF. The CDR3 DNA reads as TGTGCCAGCAGAGACAGGGCACGAGGGCCCCAGCATTTT.